The next 31 T cell receptor beta chains were all read from a single sample in a study of T cell changes during pregnancy in multiple sclerosis. Libraries were prepared by immunoSEQ multiplex PCR; TCRdb keeps only in-frame clonotypes and omits some of them. The table shows about 85,000 clones, with approximately 89% occurring only once. The sequenced sample was peripheral blood, obtained in the first trimester of pregnancy. These receptor sequences come from a female donor with multiple sclerosis, enrolled in a pregnancy study.

The V and J genes are TRBV11-2 and TRBJ2-3; the match to TRBD2 covers 8 bases. This CDR3 contains 15 residues. V was clipped by 5 bases and J by 6 bases; unmatched bases: 10. Germline loops: CDR1 SGHAT, CDR2 FQNNGV. CDR3 protein: CASSMRETSVDTQYF. The CDR3 DNA sequence: TGTGCCAGCAGCATGAGAGAGACTAGCGTGGATACGCAGTATTTT.

V gene TRBV7-8 combines with J gene TRBJ2-7; a possible D gene is TRBD1 (6 bases). Trimming cost V 5 bases and J 1 base, with 15 bases left between them. The CDR3 runs to 15 residues. The germline V gene encodes CDR1 SGHVS and CDR2 FQNEAQ. The CDR3 spells CASSAETGISYEQYF. CDR3 coding DNA: TGTGCCAGCAGCGCGGAGACAGGAATATCCTACGAGCAGTACTTC.

V and J are TRBV29-1 and TRBJ2-1, with D possibly being TRBD1 (5 bases). This CDR3 contains 13 residues. Between the trimmed V and J ends, which lost 7 bases and 6 bases, there was a span of 16 bases. Germline V CDR1 and CDR2: SQVTM, ANQGSEA. CDR3 loop: CSAGVRARNEQFF. CDR3 sequence (DNA): TGCAGCGCTGGGGTCAGGGCCCGCAATGAGCAGTTCTTC.

The chain recombines TRBV19 with TRBJ1-1; D is perhaps TRBD1 (5 bases). The CDR3 length is 14 residues. V was pared by 1 base and J by 5 bases, with 11 bases between. Germline CDR1 LNHDA, CDR2 SQIVND (reference sequence). Written as DNA, the CDR3 is TGTGCCAGTAGTATAGGACAGATGGGGACTGAAGCTTTCTTT. Translating gives CASSIGQMGTEAFF. Together with reference TRBV19 and TRBJ1-1, the CDR3 gives the full variable domain: DGGITQSPKYLFRKEGQNVTLSCEQNLNHDAMYWYRQDPGQGLRLIYYSQIVNDFQKGDIAEGYSVSREKKESFPLTVTSAQKNPTAFYLCASSIGQMGTEAFFGQGTRLTVV.

This chain uses TRBV13 with TRBJ2-3; D gene ambiguous. The length of the CDR3 is 12 residues. Germline V gene data show CDR1 as PRHDT and CDR2 as FYEKMQ (reference sequence). Trimming stripped 10 bases from V and 1 base from J, with 9 bases between. This chain's CDR3 is CATSMGTDTQYF. CDR3 nucleotide sequence: TGTGCCACCTCTATGGGCACAGATACGCAGTATTTT.

The rearrangement links TRBV7-9 to TRBJ1-1, with unresolved D. Trimming took 3 bases from V and 5 from J, leaving 10 bases between them. CDR1 and CDR2 (germline): SEHNR, FQNEAQ (reference sequence). This CDR3 comprises 13 residues. Here the CDR3 DNA reads TGTGCCAGCAGCTTGAGGGCAGAGACTGAAGCTTTCTTT. Translated: CASSLRAETEAFF.

This clone was observed a handful of times. V is TRBV25-1 and J is TRBJ2-3, with D maybe TRBD2 (5 bases). The V gene's germline CDR1 is MGHDK and CDR2 SYGVNS. V was clipped by 7 bases and J by 1 base, with 6 bases between them. The CDR3 runs to 12 residues. CDR3 protein: CASNSGTDTQYF. The CDR3 DNA reads TGTGCCAGCAATAGCGGCACAGATACGCAGTATTTT.

The chain links TRBV5-1 to TRBJ1-1; a weak D match, TRBD1 (5 bases). V was clipped by 0 bases and J by 1 base, with 10 bases between them. CDR1 and CDR2 (germline): SGHRS, YFSETQ. The length of the CDR3 is 15 residues. CDR3: CASSLETAQNTEAFF. CDR3 nucleotide sequence: TGCGCCAGCAGCTTGGAGACAGCTCAGAACACTGAAGCTTTCTTT. Variable domain in full (rest from reference TRBV5-1 and TRBJ1-1): KAGVTQTPRYLIKTRGQQVTLSCSPISGHRSVSWYQQTPGQGLQFLFEYFSETQRNKGNFPGRFSGRQFSNSRSEMNVSTLELGDSALYLCASSLETAQNTEAFFGQGTRLTVV.

V and J are TRBV2 and TRBJ2-7; 7 nucleotides match TRBD2. The V and J ends lost 2 bases and 4 bases, in that order; junction bases with no gene match: 8. The CDR3 is made up of 15 amino acids. Germline lookup yields CDR1 SNHLY and CDR2 FYNNEI. This CDR3 is CASSENGLAAYEQYF. CDR3 DNA: TGTGCCAGCAGTGAAAATGGGCTAGCGGCTTACGAGCAGTACTTC.

The V and J genes are TRBV11-1 and TRBJ1-1, with D uncertain. CDR1 and CDR2 from the germline V gene are SGHAT and FQDESV (reference sequence). Trimming stripped 4 bases from V and 2 bases from J, with 8 bases between. The CDR3 has 13 residues. The CDR3 loop is CASSSSANTEAFF. In DNA form, the CDR3 reads TGTGCCAGCAGCTCCAGTGCTAACACTGAAGCTTTCTTT.

This chain connects TRBV7-9 to TRBJ2-7, with TRBD1 identical over 9 bases. The germline gives CDR1 SEHNR, CDR2 FQNEAQ (reference sequence). CDR3 length: 14 amino acids. J gave up 2 bases and V 4 bases, and 3 bases lay outside the gene matches. The DNA of the CDR3 is TGTGCCAGCAGCTCCGGGACAGGGCCCTACGAGCAGTACTTC. Encoded protein: CASSSGTGPYEQYF. The full variable domain, rest sourced from reference TRBV7-9 and TRBJ2-7, is DTGVSQNPRHKITKRGQNVTFRCDPISEHNRLYWYRQTLGQGPEFLTYFQNEAQLEKSRLLSDRFSAERPKGSFSTLEIQRTEQGDSAMYLCASSSGTGPYEQYFGPGTRLTVT.

The chain has TRBV6-1 and TRBJ2-7; D is perhaps TRBD1 (5 bases). Germline CDR1 reads MNHNS; CDR2 reads SASEGT. V was shortened by 2 bases and J by 5 bases, with 16 bases between the two germline ends. The CDR3 runs 15 residues. In DNA form, the CDR3 reads TGTGCCAGCAGTGAATATACAGGTGCCCTCGACGAGCAGTACTTC. It encodes CASSEYTGALDEQYF.

Only a few counts were recorded for this clone. The V gene is TRBV2, the J gene TRBJ2-1; D might be TRBD2 (5 bases). The ends were cut back, 4 bases at V and 10 bases at J, with 11 bases in the middle. Germline assignment: CDR1 SNHLY and CDR2 FYNNEI. The CDR3 loop spans 12 amino acids. Here the CDR3 DNA reads TGTGCCAGCAGTGGATCCACTAGGGAGCAGTTCTTC. Its protein is CASSGSTREQFF.

The chain is built from TRBV6-5 and TRBJ1-5, with D tentatively TRBD1 (6 bases). The germline gives CDR1 MNHEY, CDR2 SVGAGI. The length of the CDR3 is 14 residues. V was trimmed by 5 bases and J by 6 bases, leaving 14 bases between them. CDR3 sequence (DNA): TGTGCCAGCAGTCAACAGGGAATGGGTCAGCCCCAGCATTTT. Its translation: CASSQQGMGQPQHF.

V usage is TRBV19 and J usage is TRBJ1-2; 9 bases match TRBD1. The J segment lost 2 bases and the V segment lost 5 bases, leaving 6 bases of the junction unmatched. Per the germline V gene, CDR1 is LNHDA and CDR2 is SQIVND (reference sequence). CDR3 length: 15 amino acids. The CDR3 sequence: CASSQDRGTNYGYTF. The CDR3 DNA is TGTGCCAGTAGTCAGGACAGGGGCACAAACTATGGCTACACCTTC.

This chain links TRBV7-2 with TRBJ2-5, with D perhaps TRBD1 (6 bases). Germline V gene lookup returns CDR1 SGHTA and CDR2 FQGNSA. Deletions cut 1 base from V and 5 bases from J, with 11 bases between. This CDR3 is built from 14 residues. The CDR3 here is CASSLGGRGETQYF. The DNA for the CDR3 is TGTGCCAGCAGCTTAGGGGGTAGGGGGGAGACCCAGTACTTC.

For the CDR3, the DNA is TGTGCCAGCACCGCCGGACAGTCTTCCGATACGCAGTATTTT. As protein: CASTAGQSSDTQYF. The genes are TRBV2 and TRBJ2-3; D is possibly TRBD1 (6 bases). CDR1 is SNHLY, CDR2 FYNNEI, per germline. The V and J ends lost 7 bases and 6 bases respectively, with 17 bases between them. CDR3 length: 14 residues.

V gene TRBV4-3 combines with J gene TRBJ2-1, with D possibly matching TRBD1 (5 bases). Trimming stripped 0 bases from V and 6 bases from J, with 15 bases between. Germline V lookup: CDR1 LGHNA, CDR2 YSLEER. This CDR3 contains 16 residues. CDR3 in amino acids: CASSQDLARVPNEQFF. The DNA of the CDR3 is TGCGCCAGCAGCCAAGATCTGGCCAGGGTACCCAATGAGCAGTTCTTC.

This clone was observed a few times. J is TRBJ2-7 and V is TRBV20-1; no clear D. Germline loops: CDR1 DFQATT, CDR2 SNEGSKA (reference sequence). V was shortened by 5 bases and J by 1 base, with 6 bases between the two germline ends. The CDR3 loop spans 11 amino acids. CDR3 region: CSAPTSYEQYF. The CDR3 nucleotides read TGCAGTGCTCCAACTTCCTACGAGCAGTACTTC.

This clone showed up just a few times. The rearrangement links TRBV27 to TRBJ1-1, with 7 bases matching TRBD1. Germline trimming cut 7 bases from V and 0 bases from J; bases unmatched to any gene: 5. This CDR3 spans 14 amino acids. Germline-derived CDR1 and CDR2 are MNHEY and SMNVEV (reference sequence). The CDR3 spells CASMGTDLNTEAFF. DNA for the CDR3: TGTGCCAGCATGGGGACAGATTTGAACACTGAAGCTTTCTTT.

This clone was seen only once. The chain combines TRBV6-4 with TRBJ2-1, with 7 bases aligning to TRBD1. Losses at the gene ends were 4 bases for V and 1 base for J; bases not matched to a gene: 4. The CDR3 is 15 amino acids. Germline values: CDR1 MRHNA, CDR2 SNTAGT. This chain's CDR3 is CASSVGGASYNEQFF. As DNA, the CDR3 is TGTGCCAGCAGTGTAGGGGGCGCGTCCTACAATGAGCAGTTCTTC.

The J gene is TRBJ1-2, the V gene TRBV7-2, with TRBD1 as a possible D gene (6 bases). V gave up 5 bases and J gave up 2 bases, with 12 bases separating them. CDR1 SGHTA and CDR2 FQGNSA come from the germline V gene. The CDR3 contains 14 residues. CDR3 residues: CASSPLGQNYGYTF. CDR3 nucleotide sequence: TGTGCCAGCAGCCCCCTAGGACAGAACTATGGCTACACCTTC.

The chain uses TRBV2 and TRBJ2-2; 13 bases align to TRBD2. V shed 5 bases, J shed 3 bases, and the junction held 12 bases outside the gene matches. In germline, CDR1 is SNHLY, CDR2 FYNNEI. This CDR3 contains 19 residues. CDR3 loop: CASSPPGLAGLRDTGELFF. In DNA, the CDR3 is TGTGCCAGCAGTCCCCCGGGACTAGCGGGACTCCGTGACACCGGGGAGCTGTTTTTT.

This clone was counted once. The chain is built from TRBV4-3 and TRBJ1-2; no clear D gene. This CDR3 is built from 14 residues. Germline V gives CDR1 LGHNA, CDR2 YSLEER. V gave up 1 base and J gave up 2 bases, with 8 bases separating them. The CDR3 DNA reads as TGCGCCAGCAGCCAAGTTACGGGGAACTATGGCTACACCTTC. Translating it yields CASSQVTGNYGYTF.

The chain has TRBV7-3 and TRBJ1-1; 12 bases fit TRBD1. Losses at the gene ends were 5 bases for V and 10 bases for J; bases not matched to a gene: 11. The germline V gene encodes CDR1 SGHTA and CDR2 FQGTGA. CDR3 size: 15 residues. CDR3 amino acids: CASSQGTGGASRAFF. The CDR3 DNA reads TGTGCCAGCAGCCAAGGGACAGGGGGCGCCTCCAGAGCTTTCTTT.

The V and J genes are TRBV7-8 and TRBJ1-3; TRBD1 matches 11 bases. The V segment lost 3 bases and the J segment 11 bases; nucleotides outside the gene matches: 18. CDR1 is SGHVS and CDR2 is FQNEAQ in the germline V gene. This CDR3 is built from 18 residues. CDR3 residues: CASSLGTGGSLLQGAIYF. CDR3 DNA: TGTGCCAGCAGCTTGGGGACAGGGGGAAGTTTACTTCAGGGCGCCATATATTTT. Supplemented by reference TRBV7-8 and TRBJ1-3, the full variable domain reads GAGVSQSPRYKVAKRGQDVALRCDPISGHVSLFWYQQALGQGPEFLTYFQNEAQLDKSGLPSDRFFAERPEGSVSTLKIQRTQQEDSAVYLCASSLGTGGSLLQGAIYFGEGSWLTVV.

CDR3 sequence reads: CSVPGTGGTSGPQETQYF. DNA for the CDR3: TGCAGCGTGCCCGGGACAGGAGGGACTAGCGGACCCCAAGAGACCCAGTACTTC. The chain joins TRBV29-1 to TRBJ2-5; 11 nucleotides line up with TRBD2. V was pared by 6 bases and J by 1 base, with 16 bases of the junction left unmatched. This CDR3 comprises 18 residues. Germline loops: CDR1 SQVTM, CDR2 ANQGSEA.

This clone was observed a few times. The CDR3 DNA reads TGTGCCTGGAGTGTGCGGGTAAGCCGGGACTATGGCTACACCTTC. Protein: CAWSVRVSRDYGYTF. The J gene is TRBJ1-2, the V gene TRBV30; D unresolved. Germline CDR1 GTSNPN, CDR2 SVGIG (reference sequence). CDR3 length equals 15 residues. The germline V and J ends were trimmed by 0 bases and 3 bases, with 14 bases remaining between them.

The CDR3 nucleotides read TGTGCCAGCAGCTTAGGAGGGGCGGGAGGCGGGGATGAGCAGTTCTTC. Amino acids: CASSLGGAGGGDEQFF. The rearrangement uses TRBV7-2 and TRBJ2-1, with 8 nucleotides matching TRBD2. The CDR3 spans 16 residues. The V gene's germline CDR1 is SGHTA and CDR2 FQGNSA. With V trimmed by 1 base and J by 8 bases, 10 bases remained unmatched.

The chain links TRBV28 to TRBJ1-5; 10 bases line up with TRBD1. After removal of 5 bases from V and 4 bases from J, the junction contained 8 bases not matched to a gene. Germline V CDR1 and CDR2: MDHEN, SYDVKM. The CDR3 consists of 16 residues. The CDR3 spells CASSPSRTGGNQPQHF. CDR3 DNA sequence: TGTGCCAGCAGTCCATCCCGGACAGGGGGGAATCAGCCCCAGCATTTT.

The rearrangement joins TRBV6-4 to TRBJ2-1, with 8 bases that match TRBD1. This CDR3 is 14 amino acids long. CDR1 is MRHNA and CDR2 is SNTAGT in the germline V gene. With V trimmed by 4 bases and J by 7 bases, 6 bases remained unmatched. The CDR3 here is CASSAGGAMNEQFF. The CDR3 DNA sequence: TGTGCCAGCAGTGCAGGGGGCGCTATGAATGAGCAGTTCTTC.